The rows below give T cell receptor beta chains drawn from one sample of a study of OX40 agonist ivuxolimab in advanced cancers. Sequenced by immunoSEQ multiplex PCR; TCRdb stores in-frame clones only, minus some. The table records fewer than 70,000 clones, around nine tenths of them present only once. This material consisted of CD4+ or CD8+ T cells sorted from blood, taken in a trial of the OX40 agonist ivuxolimab. The receptors were gathered from an adult with an advanced solid tumor such as melanoma, head and neck, liver or kidney cancer. Each CDR3 is given with its conserved first and last residue. A D gene is named only where the DNA matches it firmly. A clone size is listed for some rows: how often the clone was seen (once, few, many), or a class if it is expanded.

CDR3nt: TGCGCCAGCAGCCAAACGGTCAGGGTAAATGAAAAACTGTTTTTT; CDR3aa: CASSQTVRVNEKLFF; v_gene: TRBV4-1; j_gene: TRBJ1-4; abundance: .; d_gene: .
CDR3nt: TGTGCCAGTAGTCCTTTACAGGCCCGTGATGGCTACACCTTC; CDR3aa: CASSPLQARDGYTF; v_gene: TRBV19; j_gene: TRBJ1-2; abundance: .; d_gene: .
CDR3nt: TGTGCCAGCAGCTTGAGACAGGGAAACACCATATATTTT; CDR3aa: CASSLRQGNTIYF; v_gene: TRBV5-5; j_gene: TRBJ1-3; abundance: medium-sized; d_gene: .
CDR3nt: TGTGCCAGCTCACCGAACACGAGAGAGACCCAGTACTTC; CDR3aa: CASSPNTRETQYF; v_gene: TRBV18; j_gene: TRBJ2-5; abundance: .; d_gene: .
CDR3nt: TGTGCCTGGAGTAGAGGGAGACGTAATGAGCAGTTCTTC; CDR3aa: CAWSRGRRNEQFF; v_gene: TRBV30; j_gene: TRBJ2-1; abundance: .; d_gene: .
CDR3nt: TGTGCCAGCAGCCGGGCCACAGATACGCAGTATTTT; CDR3aa: CASSRATDTQYF; v_gene: TRBV28; j_gene: TRBJ2-3; abundance: .; d_gene: .
CDR3nt: TGTGCCAGCAGTAAACGGACAGGGAATAATTCACCCCTCCACTTT; CDR3aa: CASSKRTGNNSPLHF; v_gene: TRBV28; j_gene: TRBJ1-6; abundance: .; d_gene: TRBD1
CDR3nt: TGTGCCAGCAGTTTACGGGCAGGGGGCTTCATAGAGACCCAGTACTTC; CDR3aa: CASSLRAGGFIETQYF; v_gene: TRBV28; j_gene: TRBJ2-5; abundance: .; d_gene: TRBD1
CDR3nt: TGTGCCAGCAGTTGGGCAGGGGACATCTATGGCTACACCTTC; CDR3aa: CASSWAGDIYGYTF; v_gene: TRBV27; j_gene: TRBJ1-2; abundance: .; d_gene: .
CDR3nt: TGTGCCAGCAGTGAAGCGCTTACAGCAACAAAGCAGTTCTTC; CDR3aa: CASSEALTATKQFF; v_gene: TRBV2; j_gene: TRBJ2-1; abundance: .; d_gene: .
CDR3nt: TGTGCCAGCAGTTTAGTGCGGGGTGAGCAGTTCTTC; CDR3aa: CASSLVRGEQFF; v_gene: TRBV6-1; j_gene: TRBJ2-1; abundance: few; d_gene: .
CDR3nt: TGTGCCAGCAGCAAAGGCGCAGGGCGGGTTGAAGCTTTCTTT; CDR3aa: CASSKGAGRVEAFF; v_gene: TRBV21-1; j_gene: TRBJ1-1; abundance: .; d_gene: .
CDR3nt: TGTGCCAGCAGTCGGACTAGAGGCGAGCAGTACTTC; CDR3aa: CASSRTRGEQYF; v_gene: TRBV6-6; j_gene: TRBJ2-7; abundance: .; d_gene: TRBD2
CDR3nt: TGTGCCAGCAGTACCCAAGGGACCCAGTACTTC; CDR3aa: CASSTQGTQYF; v_gene: TRBV6-1; j_gene: TRBJ2-5; abundance: once; d_gene: .
CDR3nt: TGCGCCAGCAGCTCGGGACTAGCGGGATTGAATGAGCAGTTCTTC; CDR3aa: CASSSGLAGLNEQFF; v_gene: TRBV5-1; j_gene: TRBJ2-1; abundance: .; d_gene: TRBD2
CDR3nt: TGCGCCAGCAGCTTGGCCCCCAGGGATATCTACGAGCAGTACTTC; CDR3aa: CASSLAPRDIYEQYF; v_gene: TRBV5-1; j_gene: TRBJ2-7; abundance: .; d_gene: .
CDR3nt: TGTGCCAGCACGGGACTAAGCGGCTCCTACGAGCAGTACTTC; CDR3aa: CASTGLSGSYEQYF; v_gene: TRBV11-2; j_gene: TRBJ2-7; abundance: .; d_gene: TRBD2
CDR3nt: TGTGCCAGTGGGCTCCTGGGAGATACGCAGTATTTT; CDR3aa: CASGLLGDTQYF; v_gene: TRBV19; j_gene: TRBJ2-3; abundance: .; d_gene: .
CDR3nt: TGTGCCAGCAACGGGCTGAACTACGAGCAGTACTTC; CDR3aa: CASNGLNYEQYF; v_gene: TRBV11-2; j_gene: TRBJ2-7; abundance: .; d_gene: .
CDR3nt: TGCGCCAGCAGCTTGGAAAGGGTGGACACTGAAGCTTTCTTT; CDR3aa: CASSLERVDTEAFF; v_gene: TRBV5-1; j_gene: TRBJ1-1; abundance: .; d_gene: .
CDR3nt: TGTGCCAGCAGCCCCCGGACAGGGGTGGCTGGGGCCAACGTCCTGACTTTC; CDR3aa: CASSPRTGVAGANVLTF; v_gene: TRBV11-3; j_gene: TRBJ2-6; abundance: .; d_gene: TRBD1
CDR3nt: TGCAGCGGGATGGACTCTCCCAATGAGCAGTTCTTC; CDR3aa: CSGMDSPNEQFF; v_gene: TRBV29-1; j_gene: TRBJ2-1; abundance: few; d_gene: .
CDR3nt: TGTGCCAGTAGTTCAATGAAGACAGGGTTATTTCAGCCCCAGCATTTT; CDR3aa: CASSSMKTGLFQPQHF; v_gene: TRBV19; j_gene: TRBJ1-5; abundance: .; d_gene: TRBD1
CDR3nt: TGTGCCAGTAGTATAAACGGGAATGAAAAACTGTTTTTT; CDR3aa: CASSINGNEKLFF; v_gene: TRBV19; j_gene: TRBJ1-4; abundance: .; d_gene: .
CDR3nt: TGCGCCAGCAGCCTAGTGACAACCCCCTCTGCCTACGAGCAGTACTTC; CDR3aa: CASSLVTTPSAYEQYF; v_gene: TRBV4-1; j_gene: TRBJ2-7; abundance: .; d_gene: .
CDR3nt: TGTGCCAGCAGCTTAGAAGGTACTAGCGGGAGTTTCGGCGAGACCCAGTACTTC; CDR3aa: CASSLEGTSGSFGETQYF; v_gene: TRBV7-6; j_gene: TRBJ2-5; abundance: .; d_gene: TRBD2
CDR3nt: TGTGCCAGCAGCTCATGCCATGGGGCGGAGCAGTTCTTC; CDR3aa: CASSSCHGAEQFF; v_gene: TRBV21-1; j_gene: TRBJ2-1; abundance: .; d_gene: .
CDR3nt: TGTGCCAGCAGCCGATTACCGGGACAACTTAACACTGAAGCTTTCTTT; CDR3aa: CASSRLPGQLNTEAFF; v_gene: TRBV13; j_gene: TRBJ1-1; abundance: .; d_gene: .
CDR3nt: TGTGCCAGTAGTATAGAGGGGACTAGCGGTCGCCTTCAAGAGACCCAGTACTTC; CDR3aa: CASSIEGTSGRLQETQYF; v_gene: TRBV19; j_gene: TRBJ2-5; abundance: few; d_gene: TRBD2
CDR3nt: TGTGCCACCCGGGGACTTTTCAATCAGCCCCAGCATTTT; CDR3aa: CATRGLFNQPQHF; v_gene: TRBV6-4; j_gene: TRBJ1-5; abundance: .; d_gene: .
CDR3nt: TGTGCCAGCACCACGGGGGAGGCTATGGGTCAGCCCCAGCATTTT; CDR3aa: CASTTGEAMGQPQHF; v_gene: TRBV2; j_gene: TRBJ1-5; abundance: .; d_gene: .
CDR3nt: TGTGCCAGCAGCAAAGGGGCAGGCAATCAGCCCCAGCATTTT; CDR3aa: CASSKGAGNQPQHF; v_gene: TRBV21-1; j_gene: TRBJ1-5; abundance: .; d_gene: .
CDR3nt: TGTGCCAGCAGTTTGGCAGGGGGCTACGAGCAGTACTTC; CDR3aa: CASSLAGGYEQYF; v_gene: TRBV28; j_gene: TRBJ2-7; abundance: few; d_gene: TRBD1
CDR3nt: TGCGCCAGCAGTACGACCGGGACAGGAGGTACTGAAGCTTTCTTT; CDR3aa: CASSTTGTGGTEAFF; v_gene: TRBV5-1; j_gene: TRBJ1-1; abundance: once; d_gene: TRBD1
CDR3nt: TGCGCCAGCAGCTTGCGCGGGAGTCCCCCCTACAATGAGCAGTTCTTC; CDR3aa: CASSLRGSPPYNEQFF; v_gene: TRBV5-1; j_gene: TRBJ2-1; abundance: once; d_gene: TRBD2
CDR3nt: TGTGCCTGGGGGACAGGGGGTACTGAAGCTTTCTTT; CDR3aa: CAWGTGGTEAFF; v_gene: TRBV30; j_gene: TRBJ1-1; abundance: once; d_gene: TRBD1
CDR3nt: TGTGCCAGCAGCCCGCGGCGCGGGTTTACGCAGTATTTT; CDR3aa: CASSPRRGFTQYF; v_gene: TRBV5-4; j_gene: TRBJ2-3; abundance: .; d_gene: .
CDR3nt: TGTGCCAGCAGCCCAGGGGGCCTAGCGGGAGGCGAGACCCAGTACTTC; CDR3aa: CASSPGGLAGGETQYF; v_gene: TRBV11-2; j_gene: TRBJ2-5; abundance: .; d_gene: TRBD2
CDR3nt: TGTGCCAGCAGATCGGACAGGGGGTTCACCGGGGAGCTGTTTTTT; CDR3aa: CASRSDRGFTGELFF; v_gene: TRBV28; j_gene: TRBJ2-2; abundance: few; d_gene: TRBD1
CDR3nt: TGTGCCAGCAGCATCTGGGGTAGCGGGGAATACAATGAGCAGTTCTTC; CDR3aa: CASSIWGSGEYNEQFF; v_gene: TRBV7-9; j_gene: TRBJ2-1; abundance: .; d_gene: TRBD2
CDR3nt: TGTGCCAGCAGGACAGGGGTCAGCAATCAGCCCCAGCATTTT; CDR3aa: CASRTGVSNQPQHF; v_gene: TRBV28; j_gene: TRBJ1-5; abundance: .; d_gene: TRBD1
CDR3nt: TGCGCCAGCAGCTTGGTCCAGACTAGCGCTACGAACACCGGGGAGCTGTTTTTT; CDR3aa: CASSLVQTSATNTGELFF; v_gene: TRBV5-1; j_gene: TRBJ2-2; abundance: .; d_gene: TRBD2
CDR3nt: TGTGCCAGCAGCCCCAGCGGGTTTTTATCCTACAATGAGCAGTTCTTC; CDR3aa: CASSPSGFLSYNEQFF; v_gene: TRBV7-3; j_gene: TRBJ2-1; abundance: .; d_gene: .
CDR3nt: TGTGCCAGCAGCTTGGTAGCGGGAGGGGGGGAGCAGTACTTC; CDR3aa: CASSLVAGGGEQYF; v_gene: TRBV11-2; j_gene: TRBJ2-7; abundance: .; d_gene: TRBD2
CDR3nt: TGCGCCAGCGGGACCGACTCCTACGAGCAGTACTTC; CDR3aa: CASGTDSYEQYF; v_gene: TRBV5-1; j_gene: TRBJ2-7; abundance: .; d_gene: .
CDR3nt: TGTGCCAGCTCACCTCTGGCGGCGGGCCAATCCTACAATGAGCAGTTCTTC; CDR3aa: CASSPLAAGQSYNEQFF; v_gene: TRBV18; j_gene: TRBJ2-1; abundance: .; d_gene: .
CDR3nt: TGCGCCAGCAAGCAGACGGAGCCTTCCTACGAGCAGTACTTC; CDR3aa: CASKQTEPSYEQYF; v_gene: TRBV5-1; j_gene: TRBJ2-7; abundance: .; d_gene: .
CDR3nt: TGTGCCAGCAGTGGGGGGAAATTCCAAGAGACCCAGTACTTC; CDR3aa: CASSGGKFQETQYF; v_gene: TRBV6-1; j_gene: TRBJ2-5; abundance: .; d_gene: .
CDR3nt: TGTGCCAGCAGCACCGGGACAGGGTTAGTTGAGCAGTACTTC; CDR3aa: CASSTGTGLVEQYF; v_gene: TRBV5-4; j_gene: TRBJ2-7; abundance: few; d_gene: TRBD1
CDR3nt: TGTGCCAGCAGCTGGGAGATAACCGGGACTAGCCTGTTCTTC; CDR3aa: CASSWEITGTSLFF; v_gene: TRBV7-9; j_gene: TRBJ2-1; abundance: .; d_gene: TRBD2
CDR3nt: TGTGCCAGCAGCACGGCGGGACAGGGCCTCTACGAGCAGTACTTC; CDR3aa: CASSTAGQGLYEQYF; v_gene: TRBV7-6; j_gene: TRBJ2-7; abundance: .; d_gene: TRBD1
CDR3nt: TGTGCCAGCAGCCAAGTTTACTTCGGCGAGCAGTACTTC; CDR3aa: CASSQVYFGEQYF; v_gene: TRBV14; j_gene: TRBJ2-7; abundance: .; d_gene: .